These 23 T cell receptor beta chains were sequenced from one sample in a study of blood T cell repertoires in COVID-19. The data were produced by immunoSEQ multiplex PCR, yet TCRdb's version contains in-frame clones alone and is incomplete. The sample lists roughly 380,000 clones, around nine tenths occurring once. Sequencing was performed on peripheral blood. The source is a woman aged 40 to 50 with COVID-19, enrolled during active disease.

The chain combines TRBV28 with TRBJ1-2; D gene uncertain. V lost 2 bases, J lost 5 bases, and 6 bases lay in between. This CDR3 contains 12 residues. The germline V gene encodes CDR1 MDHEN and CDR2 SYDVKM. CDR3 DNA sequence: TGTGCCAGCAGTTTAAACGGGTATGGCTACACCTTC. This gives the protein CASSLNGYGYTF.

The V and J genes are TRBV5-1 and TRBJ2-2, with D maybe TRBD1 (5 bases). V dropped 2 bases and J dropped 3 bases, with 14 bases sitting between them. The CDR3 sequence is 16 residues long. Germline V gene lookup returns CDR1 SGHRS and CDR2 YFSETQ. CDR3 sequence reads: CASSFTETVYTGELFF. The CDR3 region has the DNA TGCGCCAGCAGCTTTACAGAGACAGTCTACACCGGGGAGCTGTTTTTT.

J is TRBJ1-2 and V is TRBV2; D call uncertain. Germline CDR1 is SNHLY and CDR2 is FYNNEI. Trimming pared 7 bases from V and 3 bases from J, leaving 12 bases between. The CDR3 runs to 13 residues. The CDR3 DNA reads TGTGCCAGCATTGGGAGCCGGGACTATGGCTACACCTTC. It yields the protein CASIGSRDYGYTF.

The chain has TRBV5-6 and TRBJ1-2, with 12 nucleotides matching TRBD1. V lost 6 bases to trimming and J lost 5 bases; unmatched junction nucleotides: 17. This CDR3 has 18 residues. Germline V CDR1 and CDR2: SGHDT, YYEEEE. As DNA, the CDR3 is TGTGCCAGCACCCTGCCGCCGGGACAGGGGGCGATAGGTTATGGCTACACCTTC. It yields the protein CASTLPPGQGAIGYGYTF.

V and J are TRBV19 and TRBJ1-4, with D possibly TRBD1 on 5 matching bases. Between the trimmed V and J ends, which lost 3 bases and 8 bases, there was a span of 13 bases. The CDR3 runs to 14 residues. CDR1 is LNHDA, CDR2 SQIVND, per germline (reference sequence). The CDR3: CASSINGGEEKLFF. The CDR3 coding sequence is TGTGCCAGTAGTATTAACGGAGGGGAGGAAAAACTGTTTTTT.

The rearrangement links TRBV14 to TRBJ2-1; D is perhaps TRBD1 (6 bases). The CDR3 contains 15 residues. The V end lost 4 bases, the J end lost 2 bases, and 12 bases lay between the germline ends. Germline CDR1 SGHDN, CDR2 FVKESK. CDR3 loop: CASSPRGFAYNEQFF. The CDR3 DNA reads as TGTGCCAGCAGCCCCAGGGGTTTCGCCTACAATGAGCAGTTCTTC.

V usage is TRBV9 and J usage is TRBJ2-6; 14 positions match TRBD2. Germline V gene sequence: CDR1 SGDLS, CDR2 YYNGEE. CDR3 length equals 19 residues. Germline trimming cut 3 bases from V and 2 bases from J; bases unmatched to any gene: 7. CDR3 loop: CASSGSGLAGVPGANVLTF. CDR3 in DNA: TGTGCCAGCAGCGGATCGGGACTAGCGGGAGTGCCTGGGGCCAACGTCCTGACTTTC.

This clone was counted a few times. Additional DNA sequences in this sample encode the identical CDR3. The rearrangement joins TRBV28 to TRBJ1-2, with D maybe TRBD1 (6 bases). CDR1 and CDR2 from the germline V gene are MDHEN and SYDVKM. V was clipped by 2 bases and J by 2 bases, with 6 bases between them. The CDR3 has 13 residues. This CDR3 reads CASSLRGNYGYTF. In DNA form, the CDR3 reads TGTGCCAGCAGTTTAAGGGGGAACTATGGCTACACCTTC.

The chain couples TRBV7-2 to TRBJ1-1; D might be TRBD1 (6 bases). The CDR3 is 14 residues long. Germline loops: CDR1 SGHTA, CDR2 FQGNSA. Trimming stripped 3 bases from V and 11 bases from J, with 19 bases between. CDR3 residues: CASSLQGAGVKAFF. In DNA, the CDR3 is TGTGCCAGCAGCTTGCAGGGAGCAGGGGTGAAGGCTTTCTTT.

J is TRBJ2-7 and V is TRBV7-9, with 7 bases identical to TRBD2. The V segment lost 3 bases and the J segment 0 bases; nucleotides outside the gene matches: 8. The germline gives CDR1 SEHNR, CDR2 FQNEAQ (reference sequence). The CDR3 length is 16 residues. The CDR3 DNA is TGTGCCAGCAGCTTCAATCCCCTAGCGGACTCCTACGAGCAGTACTTC. Encoded protein: CASSFNPLADSYEQYF.

The rearrangement links TRBV7-3 to TRBJ1-1, with D possibly TRBD1 on 5 matching bases. With 0 bases removed from V and 1 base from J, the gap between germline ends came to 15 bases. CDR1 is SGHTA and CDR2 is FQGTGA in the germline V gene. The CDR3 sequence is 17 residues long. The CDR3 spells CASSLTRRGPRNTEAFF. In DNA form, the CDR3 reads TGTGCCAGCAGCTTAACGAGGAGGGGCCCTAGGAACACTGAAGCTTTCTTT.

In its sample, this clone was seen once. The chain combines TRBV6-5 with TRBJ2-2, with D possibly matching TRBD1 (6 bases). Germline lookup yields CDR1 MNHEY and CDR2 SVGAGI. CDR3 length equals 13 residues. Trimming removed 4 bases at V and 6 bases at J, with 9 bases between. CDR3 residues: CASSSGESGELFF. For the CDR3, the DNA is TGTGCCAGCAGTTCAGGGGAGTCCGGGGAGCTGTTTTTT.

This rearrangement joins TRBV5-4 to TRBJ2-5, with 9 bases fitting TRBD2. The CDR3 contains 15 residues. The V segment lost 8 bases and the J segment 5 bases; nucleotides outside the gene matches: 13. Germline lookup yields CDR1 SGHNT and CDR2 YYREEE (reference sequence). The chain's CDR3 is CASTTSGLRGETQYF. The CDR3 nucleotides read TGTGCCAGTACGACTAGCGGCCTCCGAGGGGAGACCCAGTACTTC.

V is TRBV18 and J is TRBJ1-1; weak D call: TRBD1 (6 bases). The V and J ends lost 2 bases and 1 base respectively, with 14 bases between them. The CDR3 contains 16 residues. Germline values: CDR1 KGHSH, CDR2 LQKENI. CDR3 in amino acids: CASSPLPGHQNTEAFF. The CDR3 bases are TGTGCCAGCTCACCATTGCCGGGACACCAGAACACTGAAGCTTTCTTT. Using reference TRBV18 and TRBJ1-1 for the parts outside the CDR3, the full variable domain is NAGVMQNPRHLVRRRGQEARLRCSPMKGHSHVYWYRQLPEEGLKFMVYLQKENIIDESGMPKERFSAEFPKEGPSILRIQQVVRGDSAAYFCASSPLPGHQNTEAFFGQGTRLTVV.

This chain joins TRBV19 and TRBJ1-2; 9 nucleotides match TRBD1. V shed 8 bases, J shed 7 bases, and the junction held 8 bases outside the gene matches. The germline V gene has CDR1 LNHDA and CDR2 SQIVND (reference sequence). This CDR3 is built from 13 residues. The CDR3, as DNA: TGTGCCAGTGGACCACAGGGGGCCTCTGGCTACACCTTC. Its protein is CASGPQGASGYTF.

V and J are TRBV18 and TRBJ1-3; D possibly corresponds to TRBD1 (5 bases). Germline CDR1 reads KGHSH; CDR2 reads LQKENI. Trimming removed 3 bases from V and 2 bases from J, with 20 bases in between. This CDR3 spans 18 amino acids. In nucleotides, the CDR3 is TGTGCCAGCTCACCCTTTCCCACAGTTGGGACTACTGGAAACACCATATATTTT. This translates into CASSPFPTVGTTGNTIYF. The full variable domain, in which reference TRBV18 and TRBJ1-3 provide the parts outside the CDR3, is NAGVMQNPRHLVRRRGQEARLRCSPMKGHSHVYWYRQLPEEGLKFMVYLQKENIIDESGMPKERFSAEFPKEGPSILRIQQVVRGDSAAYFCASSPFPTVGTTGNTIYFGEGSWLTVV.

The chain has TRBV7-2 and TRBJ2-7; D is perhaps TRBD2 (5 bases). The CDR3 consists of 12 residues. V lost 5 bases and J lost 3, with 8 bases in between. CDR1 SGHTA and CDR2 FQGNSA come from the germline V gene. The CDR3, as DNA: TGTGCCAGCAGCCCCCGGGGCTACGAGCAGTACTTC. It yields the protein CASSPRGYEQYF.

This sequence joins TRBV28 and TRBJ1-5, with a possible D match to TRBD1 (6 bases). Germline loops: CDR1 MDHEN, CDR2 SYDVKM. The germline V and J ends were trimmed by 3 bases and 3 bases, with 9 bases remaining between them. There are 14 residues in the CDR3. CDR3 nucleotide sequence: TGTGCCAGCAGTTTCCGGACAGTCAATCAGCCCCAGCATTTT. Translated, it gives CASSFRTVNQPQHF. The variable domain in full, completed from reference TRBV28 and TRBJ1-5, reads DVKVTQSSRYLVKRTGEKVFLECVQDMDHENMFWYRQDPGLGLRLIYFSYDVKMKEKGDIPEGYSVSREKKERFSLILESASTNQTSMYLCASSFRTVNQPQHFGDGTRLSIL.

The chain has TRBV18 and TRBJ1-5; a weak D match, TRBD1 (6 bases). The CDR3 has 13 residues. Trimming took 3 bases from V and 7 from J, leaving 10 bases between them. Looked up from germline, CDR1 is KGHSH and CDR2 is LQKENI. In DNA, the CDR3 is TGTGCCAGCTCACCCCCAGGGGCCCAGCCCCAGCATTTT. The encoded protein is CASSPPGAQPQHF.

The chain combines TRBV11-2 with TRBJ2-1, with no clear D. Trimming took off 5 bases at V and 0 bases at J, with 8 bases between the two ends. Germline CDR1 is SGHAT and CDR2 is FQNNGV. CDR3 length: 14 residues. The CDR3 region is CASSPLSSYNEQFF. The CDR3 nucleotides are TGTGCCAGCAGCCCCTTGAGCTCCTACAATGAGCAGTTCTTC.

This chain links TRBV7-2 with TRBJ2-3, with 10 bases aligning to TRBD1. The ends lost 2 bases at V and 2 bases at J; junction bases unmatched: 7. Germline-derived CDR1 and CDR2 are SGHTA and FQGNSA. The CDR3 runs to 17 residues. The CDR3 sequence is CASSLRQGQGFTDTQYF. CDR3 nucleotide sequence: TGTGCCAGCAGCTTACGCCAGGGACAGGGGTTCACAGATACGCAGTATTTT.

The chain is built from TRBV7-8 and TRBJ1-1; D is uncertain. This CDR3 has 18 residues. Germline CDR1 SGHVS, CDR2 FQNEAQ. V lost 3 bases, J lost 0 bases, and 20 bases lay in between. CDR3 in amino acids: CASSLSHRSRSMNTEAFF. The DNA of the CDR3 is TGTGCCAGCAGCTTGTCCCATCGCTCGAGATCCATGAACACTGAAGCTTTCTTT.

J is TRBJ2-7 and V is TRBV12-3 or TRBV12-4, with D perhaps matching TRBD1 (6 bases). The CDR3 loop spans 13 amino acids. Trimming cost V 4 bases and J 7 bases, with 14 bases left between them. Here the CDR3 reads CASSYGQSGEQYF. CDR3 sequence (DNA): TGTGCCAGCAGTTATGGACAGTCGGGAGAGCAGTACTTC.